Presented here are 27 T cell receptor beta chains from one specimen sequenced in a study of T-cell memory formation after mild COVID-19. TCRdb redid the calling of the 5' RACE reads with MiXCR, one entry per CDR3 protein. The data show under 200,000 distinct CDR3 sequences, around a third seen once. The sample comprised PBMCs or a T cell subset sorted from them (not recorded which). All receptors come from an adult woman who had mild COVID-19 (a few samples of this study predate the infection). Cell type and time point are not known.

The chain uses TRBV6-5 and TRBJ2-1; no reliable D call. CDR3 length: 11 amino acids. Looked up from germline, CDR1 is MNHEY and CDR2 is SVGAGI. The V gene lost 4 bases and the J gene lost 8 bases, with 6 bases spanning the gap. DNA of the CDR3: TGTGCCAGCAGTTCTGTGCATGAGCAGTTCTTC. Amino acids: CASSSVHEQFF.

The chain uses TRBV5-6 and TRBJ1-4; D is ambiguous. V was shortened by 0 bases and J by 5 bases, with 8 bases between the two germline ends. The CDR3 totals 14 residues. Germline loops: CDR1 SGHDT, CDR2 YYEEEE. This CDR3 is CASSLGAPNEKLFF. CDR3 nucleotide sequence: TGTGCCAGCAGCTTGGGGGCCCCGAATGAAAAACTGTTTTTT.

Remarks on this clonotype: Mismatch with germline at one junction end may stem from a read error. The chain employs TRBV6-2 or TRBV6-3 and TRBJ2-2, with a tentative D call TRBD2 (5 bases). This CDR3 has 15 amino acids. Per germline, CDR1 MNHEY and CDR2 SVGEGT. The chain's CDR3 is CATSGRGRNTGELFF. The CDR3 nucleotides are TGTGCCACCAGTGGGAGAGGGAGGAACACCGGGGAGCTGTTTTTT.

The chain recombines TRBV6-6 with TRBJ2-1, with TRBD2 matching over 8 bases. The germline CDR1 and CDR2 sequences are MNHNY and SVGAGI (reference sequence). This CDR3 is built from 15 residues. V dropped 2 bases and J dropped 9; count of bases not matched to a gene: 9. The CDR3 DNA is TGTGCCAGCAGTTACCAGAGCGGGAGCGGTACTGAGCAGTTCTTC. Amino acid sequence: CASSYQSGSGTEQFF.

The chain is built from TRBV6-5 and TRBJ2-1, with D maybe TRBD2 (6 bases). Trimming removed 6 bases at V and 5 bases at J, with 14 bases between. The CDR3 extends over 14 amino acids. Germline V gives CDR1 MNHEY, CDR2 SVGAGI. As DNA, the CDR3 is TGTGCCAGCAGCCATGGAGGGTATGACAATGAGCAGTTCTTC. Its protein product is CASSHGGYDNEQFF.

This clonotype turned up a few times. The gene calls are TRBV7-9 and TRBJ2-2, with 9 bases that match TRBD2. With 5 bases clipped from V and 1 base from J, the junction kept 5 bases outside the gene matches. The CDR3 length is 16 residues. Germline V CDR1 and CDR2: SEHNR, FQNEAQ (reference sequence). CDR3 DNA: TGTGCCAGCAGCCGCGGACTAGCGATGAACACCGGGGAGCTGTTTTTT. It translates to CASSRGLAMNTGELFF.

V usage is TRBV27 and J usage is TRBJ1-1, with unresolved D. The germline V gene encodes CDR1 MNHEY and CDR2 SMNVEV (reference sequence). The V gene lost 8 bases and the J gene lost 1 base, with 11 bases spanning the gap. The CDR3 is 13 amino acids. The CDR3 is CASGPSSNTEAFF. Written as DNA, the CDR3 is TGTGCCAGCGGACCATCATCGAACACTGAAGCTTTCTTT.

This clonotype came up once. The chain has TRBV11-2 and TRBJ2-3, with TRBD2 as a possible D gene (5 bases). The CDR3 is 15 residues long. Germline V lookup: CDR1 SGHAT, CDR2 FQNNGV. Trimming left V 4 bases short and J 3 bases short, with 14 bases between. Here the CDR3 reads CASSSLTGKTDTQYF. The DNA for the CDR3 is TGTGCCAGCAGCTCATTGACGGGAAAGACAGATACGCAGTATTTT. The full variable domain, with the rest looked up from reference TRBV11-2 and TRBJ2-3, is EAGVAQSPRYKIIEKRQSVAFWCNPISGHATLYWYQQILGQGPKLLIQFQNNGVVDDSQLPKDRFSAERLKGVDSTLKIQPAKLEDSAVYLCASSSLTGKTDTQYFGPGTRLTVL.

Only a few counts were recorded for this clonotype. DNA for the CDR3: TGTGCCAGCAGTTGGGACCGGGACAGAGCTGGAAACACCATATATTTT. Translating gives CASSWDRDRAGNTIYF. The chain carries TRBV28 and TRBJ1-3; 7 bases match TRBD1. The J segment lost 2 bases and the V segment lost 4 bases, leaving 8 bases of the junction unmatched. Germline V gene lookup returns CDR1 MDHEN and CDR2 SYDVKM. The CDR3 is made up of 16 amino acids.

This rearrangement joins TRBV5-1 to TRBJ2-2; TRBD2 agrees at 8 bases. Germline V lookup: CDR1 SGHRS, CDR2 YFSETQ. The CDR3 extends over 16 amino acids. Germline trimming cut 0 bases from V and 6 bases from J; bases unmatched to any gene: 7. In DNA form, the CDR3 reads TGCGCCAGCAGCTTGGAGGGGACTAGTAATCCCGGGGAGCTGTTTTTT. Translation: CASSLEGTSNPGELFF.

This clonotype was found a few times. This rearrangement joins TRBV29-1 to TRBJ1-1, with TRBD1 identical over 12 bases. Per germline, CDR1 SQVTM and CDR2 ANQGSEA. The CDR3 consists of 15 residues. Germline trimming cut 6 bases from V and 4 bases from J; bases unmatched to any gene: 9. CDR3 loop: CSVTGTGGKSTEAFF. As DNA, the CDR3 is TGCAGCGTGACCGGGACAGGGGGCAAGAGCACTGAAGCTTTCTTT.

The chain couples TRBV18 to TRBJ2-1, with 9 bases lining up with TRBD1. The CDR3 has 15 amino acids. J gave up 6 bases and V 6 bases, and 9 bases lay outside the gene matches. Looked up from germline, CDR1 is KGHSH and CDR2 is LQKENI. CDR3 sequence reads: CASSRGQGRGNEQFF. CDR3 nucleotides: TGTGCCAGCTCCCGGGGACAGGGTCGGGGCAATGAGCAGTTCTTC.

This clonotype was recorded a few times. The gene calls are TRBV7-9 and TRBJ2-6; 7 bases fit TRBD1. Per germline, CDR1 SEHNR and CDR2 FQNEAQ (reference sequence). The CDR3 spans 18 residues. The ends lost 5 bases at V and 0 bases at J; junction bases unmatched: 10. CDR3 sequence reads: CASSLQGKELSGANVLTF. CDR3 in DNA: TGTGCCAGCAGCCTACAGGGGAAGGAACTCTCTGGGGCCAACGTCCTGACTTTC.

This clonotype was seen more than once but under ten times. This chain connects TRBV15 to TRBJ2-7; D is undetermined. Germline CDR1 LNHNV, CDR2 YYDKDF (reference sequence). This CDR3 is built from 13 residues. V gave up 3 bases and J gave up 3 bases, with 9 bases separating them. The CDR3 loop reads CATSRDGDYEQYF. CDR3 nucleotides: TGTGCCACCAGCAGGGACGGAGACTACGAGCAGTACTTC. The entire variable domain, with the rest obtained from reference TRBV15 and TRBJ2-7, is as follows: DAMVIQNPRYQVTQFGKPVTLSCSQTLNHNVMYWYQQKSSQAPKLLFHYYDKDFNNEADTPDNFQSRRPNTSFCFLDIRSPGLGDTAMYLCATSRDGDYEQYFGPGTRLTVT.

This sequence joins TRBV5-1 and TRBJ1-1, with TRBD1 identical over 7 bases. The CDR3 is 16 residues long. The trim removed 0 bases at V and 4 bases at J, leaving 9 bases unmatched. In germline, CDR1 is SGHRS, CDR2 YFSETQ. For the CDR3, the DNA is TGCGCCAGCAGCTTGGGTACACAGGGGTCGGGCACTGAAGCTTTCTTT. The encoded protein is CASSLGTQGSGTEAFF.

This clonotype was recorded at least ten times. The genes are TRBV4-1 and TRBJ2-5, with D perhaps TRBD1 (6 bases). Germline assignment: CDR1 MGHRA and CDR2 YSYEKL. The ends were cut back, 6 bases at V and 1 base at J, with 18 bases in the middle. CDR3 size: 16 residues. CDR3 bases: TGCGCCAGCAGTTTCAATTTCCGGGACACCCAAGAGACCCAGTACTTC. It codes for CASSFNFRDTQETQYF.

The chain links TRBV5-1 to TRBJ2-1; TRBD2 is a possible D gene (5 bases). The CDR3 spans 15 residues. Germline CDR1 is SGHRS and CDR2 is YFSETQ. V was cut by 2 bases and J by 0 bases, with 9 bases left in between. In nucleotides, the CDR3 is TGCGCCAGCAGCTTAGCGGCTATCTCCTACAATGAGCAGTTCTTC. Protein: CASSLAAISYNEQFF.

The genes are TRBV5-6 and TRBJ1-1; no firm D call. Per germline, CDR1 SGHDT and CDR2 YYEEEE. The CDR3 loop spans 13 amino acids. Deletions cut 1 base from V and 3 bases from J, with 7 bases between. The CDR3 here is CASSLTRYTEAFF. The CDR3 nucleotides are TGTGCCAGCAGCTTGACTCGTTACACTGAAGCTTTCTTT.

The rearrangement uses TRBV7-2 and TRBJ2-3, with TRBD2 identical over 15 bases. V gave up 5 bases and J gave up 3 bases; unmatched junction bases: 12. Germline V gives CDR1 SGHTA, CDR2 FQGNSA. The CDR3 consists of 19 residues. The CDR3 bases are TGTGCCAGCAGCAGAACCTGGACTAGCGGGAGGGCAGGGACAGATACGCAGTATTTT. It translates to CASSRTWTSGRAGTDTQYF.

The rearrangement links TRBV5-1 to TRBJ2-3, with D hard to call. CDR3 length: 15 residues. CDR1 is SGHRS, CDR2 YFSETQ, per germline. Trimming cost V 1 base and J 0 bases, with 9 bases left between them. CDR3 DNA: TGCGCCAGCAGCTTGCGGCCTTTGAGCACAGATACGCAGTATTTT. This encodes CASSLRPLSTDTQYF.

The rearrangement links TRBV4-3 to TRBJ2-7; 10 positions match TRBD1. Trimming cost V 5 bases and J 3 bases; bases outside gene matches: 10. The CDR3 is made up of 16 amino acids. The germline gives CDR1 LGHNA, CDR2 YSLEER. Here the CDR3 reads CASSYSGTGEVYEQYF. The CDR3 region has the DNA TGCGCCAGCAGCTACTCCGGGACAGGGGAAGTCTACGAGCAGTACTTC.

This rearrangement joins TRBV4-3 to TRBJ2-1; D tentatively reads TRBD1 or TRBD2 (5 bases each). Trimming removed 0 bases at V and 8 bases at J, with 20 bases between. The CDR3 totals 17 residues. Per germline, CDR1 LGHNA and CDR2 YSLEER. The CDR3 DNA sequence: TGCGCCAGCAGCCAAGATATTAGGGGTGGGACGGACGATGAGCAGTTCTTC. It codes for CASSQDIRGGTDDEQFF.

The chain couples TRBV7-9 to TRBJ2-7, with D uncertain. The CDR3 runs 12 residues. The V and J ends lost 0 bases and 7 bases respectively, with 7 bases between them. Looked up from germline, CDR1 is SEHNR and CDR2 is FQNEAQ (reference sequence). Here the CDR3 DNA reads TGTGCCAGCAGCTTAGCGCTGGGGGAGCAGTACTTC. Amino acids: CASSLALGEQYF.

The chain links TRBV3-1 to TRBJ2-3; D possibly corresponds to TRBD2 (6 bases). The CDR3 runs 13 residues. V lost 2 bases to trimming and J lost 5 bases, with 8 bases between them. Germline V CDR1 and CDR2: LGHDT, YNNKEL (reference sequence). CDR3 sequence (DNA): TGTGCCAGCAGCCAATCGGGGGTAGATACGCAGTATTTT. Its translation: CASSQSGVDTQYF.

This chain links TRBV15 with TRBJ1-1, with D tentatively TRBD1 (5 bases). The germline V gene encodes CDR1 LNHNV and CDR2 YYDKDF (reference sequence). The length of the CDR3 is 14 residues. V lost 0 bases and J 5 bases, leaving 10 bases between the germline ends. The CDR3 loop reads CATSRDRAGTEAFF. Written as DNA, the CDR3 is TGTGCCACCAGCAGAGACAGGGCTGGGACTGAAGCTTTCTTT. Together with reference TRBV15 and TRBJ1-1, the CDR3 gives the full variable domain: DAMVIQNPRYQVTQFGKPVTLSCSQTLNHNVMYWYQQKSSQAPKLLFHYYDKDFNNEADTPDNFQSRRPNTSFCFLDIRSPGLGDTAMYLCATSRDRAGTEAFFGQGTRLTVV.

CDR3: CASTLTGLGRTGELFF. The DNA of the CDR3 is TGTGCCAGCACCCTTACGGGACTAGGGCGCACCGGGGAGCTGTTTTTT. The V call is TRBV6-1, the J call TRBJ2-2; 8 bases map to TRBD2. V gave up 7 bases and J gave up 4 bases; unmatched junction bases: 11. The CDR3 loop spans 16 amino acids. Germline-derived CDR1 and CDR2 are MNHNS and SASEGT.

The table lists this clonotype with a few counts. This rearrangement joins TRBV20-1 to TRBJ1-2; D is possibly TRBD1 (6 bases). In germline, CDR1 is DFQATT, CDR2 SNEGSKA (reference sequence). This CDR3 has 14 amino acids. The V and J ends lost 5 bases and 0 bases respectively, with 13 bases between them. CDR3 in amino acids: CSAAGGGSNYGYTF. The CDR3 coding sequence is TGCAGTGCTGCCGGGGGGGGCTCTAACTATGGCTACACCTTC.